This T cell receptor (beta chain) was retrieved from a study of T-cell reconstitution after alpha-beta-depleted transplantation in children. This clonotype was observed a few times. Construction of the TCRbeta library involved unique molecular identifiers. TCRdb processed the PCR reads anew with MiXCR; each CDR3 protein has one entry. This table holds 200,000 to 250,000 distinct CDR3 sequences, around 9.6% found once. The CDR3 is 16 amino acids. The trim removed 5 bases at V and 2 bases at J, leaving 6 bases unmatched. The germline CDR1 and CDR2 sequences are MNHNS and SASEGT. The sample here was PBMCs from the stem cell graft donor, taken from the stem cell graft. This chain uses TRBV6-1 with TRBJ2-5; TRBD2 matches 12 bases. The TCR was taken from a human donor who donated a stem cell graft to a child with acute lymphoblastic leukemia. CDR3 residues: CASSPGLAGKQETQYF. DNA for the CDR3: TGTGCCAGCAGTCCCGGACTAGCGGGGAAACAAGAGACCCAGTACTTC.